One and the same sample provided the 6 T cell receptor beta chains below, sequenced in a study of blood T cell repertoires in COVID-19. TCRdb keeps only in-frame clones here, not all; method: immunoSEQ multiplex PCR. The top ten hold around 0.97% of the sample, which has almost 400,000 clones, 70% to 90% seen once. Sequenced: PBMCs or T cells enriched from blood (not recorded which). Receptors were obtained from a woman between 25 and 40 years old with acute COVID-19.

This rearrangement joins TRBV24-1 to TRBJ1-6, with D unclear. V was shortened by 3 bases and J by 9 bases, with 11 bases between the two germline ends. Looked up from germline, CDR1 is KGHDR and CDR2 is SFDVKD. CDR3 size: 14 residues. The CDR3 bases are TGTGCCACCAGTGATGGGCAGGTGGGTTCACCCCTCCACTTT. Translating gives CATSDGQVGSPLHF.

This sequence joins TRBV4-2 and TRBJ2-6, with TRBD2 matching over 9 bases. The CDR3 sequence is 20 residues long. Germline trimming cut 4 bases from V and 0 bases from J; bases unmatched to any gene: 13. CDR1 is LGHNA and CDR2 is YNFKEQ in the germline V gene. This CDR3 is CASSPSTLAGVLSGANVLTF. CDR3 coding DNA: TGTGCCAGCAGCCCGTCAACCTTAGCGGGGGTGCTCTCTGGGGCCAACGTCCTGACTTTC.

The genes are TRBV5-1 and TRBJ2-3; TRBD2 aligns across 11 bases. The CDR3 totals 17 residues. CDR1 and CDR2 from the germline V gene are SGHRS and YFSETQ. The V segment lost 4 bases and the J segment 0 bases; nucleotides outside the gene matches: 7. The CDR3: CASSQALAGGSTDTQYF. CDR3 nucleotide sequence: TGCGCCAGCAGCCAGGCCCTAGCGGGGGGAAGCACAGATACGCAGTATTTT.

J is TRBJ2-7 and V is TRBV10-3; D unclear. This CDR3 has 14 residues. Trimming removed 7 bases from V and 0 bases from J, with 13 bases in between. Germline V gives CDR1 ENHRY, CDR2 SYGVKD. The CDR3: CAINGERSSYEQYF. For the CDR3, the DNA is TGTGCCATCAATGGAGAGAGGAGCTCCTACGAGCAGTACTTC.

The rearrangement uses TRBV27 and TRBJ2-7, with a tentative D call TRBD1 (6 bases). The CDR3 length is 14 residues. V lost 5 bases and J lost 4, with 15 bases in between. The germline V gene encodes CDR1 MNHEY and CDR2 SMNVEV (reference sequence). The CDR3 region is CASSVTGPGYEQYF. In nucleotides, the CDR3 is TGTGCCAGCAGTGTGACAGGTCCCGGGTACGAGCAGTACTTC.

The chain carries TRBV15 and TRBJ1-1, with 7 bases identical to TRBD1. V trimming: 0 bases; J trimming: 5 bases; junction bases outside the gene matches: 3. The CDR3 totals 14 residues. Germline CDR1 LNHNV, CDR2 YYDKDF (reference sequence). DNA of the CDR3: TGTGCCACCAGCAGAGAGCAGGGGGTGACTGAAGCTTTCTTT. This codes for CATSREQGVTEAFF.